This TCR beta chain was recorded in a study of cytomegalovirus exposure and HLA in healthy donors. Study outcomes and limitations: For most TCR sequences rarity was the rule, although some public TCRs occurred in many donors.

Of note for this clone: Its antigen is currently unknown. One end of the junction varies from germline; a read error may be responsible.

Germline assignment: CDR1 MNHNS and CDR2 SASEGT. The CDR3 is 11 residues long. The PCR ran on 60 Vbeta and 13 Jbeta primers. Clones were read by immunoSEQ multiplex PCR, and TCRdb kept only the in-frame ones, dropping some. The sample yields 150,000 to 200,000 clones, under 80% seen once. The sample was PBMCs. The genes are TRBV6-1 and TRBJ2-7, with TRBD1 identical over 8 bases. The sequence was obtained from a woman in her 30s in good health and CMV-seronegative. Here the CDR3 reads CASSGQGQDGF. The CDR3 DNA sequence: TGTGCCAGCAGTGGTCAGGGACAGGATGGATTC.